The 2 T cell receptor beta chains below come from one sample, sequenced in a study of cytomegalovirus exposure and HLA in healthy donors. Method: immunoSEQ multiplex PCR; TCRdb's copy keeps in-frame clones and lacks some. The repertoire has about 140,000 clones, approximately 86% of them found once; the top ten carry roughly 4.3%. The sequenced sample consisted of PBMCs. The source of these receptors is a man aged 18 to 29 in good health and CMV-seropositive.

The genes are TRBV19 and TRBJ2-3; TRBD1 agrees at 9 bases. Germline values: CDR1 LNHDA, CDR2 SQIVND (reference sequence). The J segment lost 2 bases and the V segment lost 8 bases, leaving 8 bases of the junction unmatched. This CDR3 is built from 15 residues. The DNA for the CDR3 is TGTGCCAGTCGAACGACAGGGGGTCTCACAGATACGCAGTATTTT. It specifies CASRTTGGLTDTQYF.

The chain carries TRBV27 and TRBJ2-1; TRBD1 is a possible D gene (6 bases). The CDR3 is made up of 12 amino acids. Germline values: CDR1 MNHEY, CDR2 SMNVEV (reference sequence). V lost 6 bases and J 8 bases, leaving 11 bases between the germline ends. The CDR3 here is CASRLQGYEQFF. The CDR3 DNA is TGTGCCAGCAGGCTACAGGGTTATGAGCAGTTCTTC.